This TCR beta chain was identified during a study of shared clonotypes between healthy human individuals. About the research overall: For every donor, three CD4 naive, three CD4 memory, two CD8 naive and one CD8 memory plates were used.

General study findings and limits: It was the non-shared clonotypes that had lower generation probabilities than clonotypes shared by all four donors.

The CDR3 is made up of 16 amino acids. Per germline, CDR1 SGHDN and CDR2 FVKESK. With V trimmed by 4 bases and J by 5 bases, 10 bases remained unmatched. Assay execution took place at the deep level. Once extracted for a subset, genomic DNA was divided evenly among several immunoSEQ plates. Clones were read by immunoSEQ multiplex PCR, and TCRdb kept only the in-frame ones, dropping some. Altogether about 1 million clones are present, under 80% being singletons, with the ten largest covering 1.2% to 1.5%. As to this clone: Antigen specificity is unknown.

The clonotype originates from a man aged 18 to 29 in good health. The genes are TRBV14 and TRBJ1-2, with TRBD1 matching over 10 bases. The sequenced material came from memory CD4+ T cells sorted from blood. Specified subset: CD45RA-negative fraction. Written as DNA, the CDR3 is TGTGCCAGCAGCCCCCCGGGACAGGGGACCTTTTATGGCTACACCTTC. Its translation: CASSPPGQGTFYGYTF. The complete variable domain, with remaining parts taken from reference TRBV14 and TRBJ1-2, reads EAGVTQFPSHSVIEKGQTVTLRCDPISGHDNLYWYRRVMGKEIKFLLHFVKESKQDESGMPNNRFLAERTGGTYSTLKVQPAELEDSGVYFCASSPPGQGTFYGYTFGSGTRLTVV.